This T cell receptor beta chain came from a study of shared clonotypes between healthy human individuals. Profiling relied on immunoSEQ multiplex PCR, and the TCRdb table lists in-frame clones only, not all of them. The table has 550,000 to 850,000 clones, approximately 74% seen once. Germline V gene data show CDR1 as ENHRY and CDR2 as SYGVKD. This CDR3 is built from 17 residues. V shed 10 bases, J shed 1 base, and the junction held 9 bases outside the gene matches. V and J are TRBV10-3 and TRBJ2-1, with 14 bases that match TRBD2. The sequence derives from a woman in her twenties or thirties in good health. Sequencing used memory CD4+ T cells sorted from blood. As to subset: CD45RA-negative fraction. In DNA, the CDR3 is TGTGCCACCGCAGGACTAGCGGGAGGAACTTCCTACAATGAGCAGTTCTTC. This sequence encodes CATAGLAGGTSYNEQFF.